The next 21 T cell receptor beta chains were all read from a single sample in a study of T cell responses to AZD1222 COVID-19 vaccine. The protocol was immunoSEQ multiplex PCR, while the TCRdb copy is restricted to in-frame clones and leaves out a portion. The data hold fewer than 100,000 clones, with around 87% observed a single time. The sample in question was peripheral blood, obtained on day 0 of AZD1222 vaccination. The origin of the receptors is an adult in good health.

The V and J genes are TRBV19 and TRBJ2-6, with 9 bases identical to TRBD1. CDR3 length equals 17 residues. With 3 bases clipped from V and 3 bases from J, the junction kept 6 bases outside the gene matches. CDR1 LNHDA and CDR2 SQIVND come from the germline V gene (reference sequence). The CDR3 DNA reads as TGTGCCAGTAGTATTTGGACAGGGGCTTTTGGGGCCAACGTCCTGACTTTC. Protein sequence: CASSIWTGAFGANVLTF.

The rearrangement uses TRBV9 and TRBJ2-7; 8 nucleotides align to TRBD2. Germline V gene data show CDR1 as SGDLS and CDR2 as YYNGEE. The length of the CDR3 is 16 residues. Germline trimming cut 1 base from V and 0 bases from J; bases unmatched to any gene: 6. CDR3 amino acids: CASSVLPGTSSYEQYF. As DNA, the CDR3 is TGTGCCAGCAGCGTACTGCCCGGGACTAGCTCCTACGAGCAGTACTTC.

This rearrangement joins TRBV11-2 to TRBJ2-3, with D unresolved. Trimming left V 2 bases short and J 8 bases short, with 8 bases between. The germline V gene encodes CDR1 SGHAT and CDR2 FQNNGV. CDR3 size: 12 residues. The CDR3 nucleotides are TGTGCCAGCAGCTTACCTACCGGTACGCAGTATTTT. As protein: CASSLPTGTQYF.

The chain recombines TRBV6-5 with TRBJ2-7; D gene uncertain. V dropped 0 bases and J dropped 0 bases, with 6 bases sitting between them. The CDR3 has 14 residues. From germline, CDR1 is MNHEY and CDR2 SVGAGI. The CDR3 spells CASSYSGYSYEQYF. CDR3 DNA sequence: TGTGCCAGCAGTTACTCGGGGTACTCCTACGAGCAGTACTTC.

The count of this clone is one. The chain combines TRBV14 with TRBJ2-3, with a tentative D call TRBD2 (6 bases). V gave up 4 bases and J gave up 0 bases, with 8 bases separating them. CDR1 and CDR2 (germline): SGHDN, FVKESK. CDR3 size: 14 residues. This CDR3 reads CASSLGRSTDTQYF. CDR3 DNA: TGTGCCAGCAGCCTAGGGAGGAGCACAGATACGCAGTATTTT.

Only a few counts were recorded for this clone. This chain uses TRBV27 with TRBJ1-2, with D possibly TRBD1 on 6 matching bases. Germline CDR1 reads MNHEY; CDR2 reads SMNVEV (reference sequence). Trimming removed 4 bases from V and 4 bases from J, with 16 bases in between. This CDR3 has 15 amino acids. CDR3 loop: CASSSTGRRVYGYTF. The DNA for the CDR3 is TGTGCCAGCAGTTCTACAGGGAGGAGGGTCTATGGCTACACCTTC.

The rearrangement links TRBV5-4 to TRBJ2-7; a weak D match, TRBD1 (6 bases). This CDR3 has 14 amino acids. V was trimmed by 1 base and J by 3 bases, leaving 11 bases between them. The germline gives CDR1 SGHNT, CDR2 YYREEE (reference sequence). CDR3 DNA sequence: TGTGCCAGCAGCTTGCGGGACAACTACTACGAGCAGTACTTC. It encodes CASSLRDNYYEQYF.

The chain has TRBV4-1 and TRBJ1-1, with TRBD1 identical over 7 bases. The CDR3 consists of 15 residues. CDR1 and CDR2 from the germline V gene are MGHRA and YSYEKL. After removal of 4 bases from V and 3 bases from J, the junction contained 8 bases not matched to a gene. This chain's CDR3 is CASSPRSDRDTEAFF. Here the CDR3 DNA reads TGCGCCAGCAGCCCAAGGTCCGACAGGGACACTGAAGCTTTCTTT.

V usage is TRBV7-3 and J usage is TRBJ1-1; D call uncertain. This CDR3 has 17 amino acids. CDR1 is SGHTA, CDR2 FQGTGA, per germline. The V and J ends lost 5 bases and 3 bases respectively, with 22 bases between them. In DNA form, the CDR3 reads TGTGCCAGCAGCCCCCAGAGGTGGTCGGGGAGGGACACTGAAGCTTTCTTT. This gives the protein CASSPQRWSGRDTEAFF.

V and J are TRBV25-1 and TRBJ1-2, with a possible D match to TRBD1 (6 bases). The V and J ends lost 8 bases and 3 bases respectively, with 10 bases between them. CDR1 and CDR2 from the germline V gene are MGHDK and SYGVNS. This CDR3 spans 12 amino acids. Here the CDR3 DNA reads TGTGCCAGCGAACGGACAGACTATGGCTACACCTTC. It yields the protein CASERTDYGYTF.

This clone is a singleton in its sample. This chain uses TRBV5-1 with TRBJ2-1; 7 bases match TRBD2. V gave up 1 base and J gave up 6 bases; unmatched junction bases: 7. CDR1 is SGHRS, CDR2 YFSETQ, per germline. CDR3 length: 15 residues. This chain's CDR3 is CASSLPTGGLNEQFF. CDR3 nucleotides: TGCGCCAGCAGCTTGCCAACGGGGGGACTCAATGAGCAGTTCTTC.

The genes are TRBV5-1 and TRBJ2-5, with D possibly matching TRBD2 (6 bases). V shed 1 base and J shed 4 bases, with 14 bases lying between them. Germline-derived CDR1 and CDR2 are SGHRS and YFSETQ. The CDR3 length is 15 residues. CDR3 DNA sequence: TGCGCCAGCAGCTTGTCTGTTCGGGGGAGAGAGACCCAGTACTTC. Encoded protein: CASSLSVRGRETQYF.

The CDR3 here is CASSLQETQYF. The CDR3 bases are TGTGCCAGCAGCCTACAAGAGACCCAGTACTTC. The chain couples TRBV2 to TRBJ2-5, with D hard to call. The CDR3 has 11 residues. Trimming left V 6 bases short and J 2 bases short, with 4 bases between. Per germline, CDR1 SNHLY and CDR2 FYNNEI.

The rearrangement links TRBV2 to TRBJ2-7; no firm D call. This CDR3 region has 11 residues. Trimming shortened V by 1 base and J by 4 bases, and 2 bases separated the two germline ends. Germline V gives CDR1 SNHLY, CDR2 FYNNEI. CDR3 nucleotides: TGTGCCAGCAGTGAAGTATACGAGCAGTACTTC. Its translation: CASSEVYEQYF.

The chain carries TRBV5-1 and TRBJ1-4; TRBD1 is a possible D gene (6 bases). This CDR3 spans 14 amino acids. Between the trimmed V and J ends, which lost 2 bases and 5 bases, there was a span of 10 bases. CDR1 and CDR2 from the germline V gene are SGHRS and YFSETQ. Written as DNA, the CDR3 is TGCGCCAGCAGCTTATCAGGGGAGAATGAAAAACTGTTTTTT. This codes for CASSLSGENEKLFF.

The V call is TRBV19, the J call TRBJ1-4, with 9 positions matching TRBD1. This CDR3 has 13 residues. The trim removed 8 bases at V and 8 bases at J, leaving 6 bases unmatched. Germline CDR1 is LNHDA and CDR2 is SQIVND (reference sequence). The CDR3 coding sequence is TGTGCCAGTGAACAGGGGGCGGGGGAAAAACTGTTTTTT. Translating gives CASEQGAGEKLFF.

This chain links TRBV2 with TRBJ1-2; D gene uncertain. The CDR3 length is 12 residues. The V and J ends lost 7 bases and 5 bases respectively, with 11 bases between them. The V gene's germline CDR1 is SNHLY and CDR2 FYNNEI. The CDR3 DNA sequence: TGTGCCAGCATCGAGGAAGGGTATGGCTACACCTTC. It translates to CASIEEGYGYTF.

The V and J genes are TRBV18 and TRBJ1-2, with D maybe TRBD1 (5 bases). CDR1 and CDR2 from the germline V gene are KGHSH and LQKENI. The CDR3 totals 13 residues. V shed 0 bases and J shed 9 bases, with 11 bases lying between them. The CDR3 region has the DNA TGTGCCAGCTCACCACCGAGTGGGGCGAGCTACACCTTC. The encoded protein is CASSPPSGASYTF.

The rearrangement links TRBV4-3 to TRBJ1-3; TRBD1 is a possible D gene (6 bases). V was clipped by 0 bases and J by 0 bases, with 9 bases between them. Germline V gene data show CDR1 as LGHNA and CDR2 as YSLEER. The CDR3 is 16 residues long. The chain's CDR3 is CASSQEQGLSGNTIYF. CDR3 in DNA: TGCGCCAGCAGCCAAGAACAGGGACTCTCTGGAAACACCATATATTTT.

This chain connects TRBV5-1 to TRBJ1-1; 9 bases fit TRBD1. V lost 5 bases and J lost 5; bases outside the gene matches: 10. The CDR3 sequence is 15 residues long. CDR1 and CDR2 from the germline V gene are SGHRS and YFSETQ. Here the CDR3 DNA reads TGCGCCAGCAGTAGCCGGACAGGGGAGGGGACTGAAGCTTTCTTT. It codes for CASSSRTGEGTEAFF. The full variable domain, completed using reference TRBV5-1 and TRBJ1-1, is KAGVTQTPRYLIKTRGQQVTLSCSPISGHRSVSWYQQTPGQGLQFLFEYFSETQRNKGNFPGRFSGRQFSNSRSEMNVSTLELGDSALYLCASSSRTGEGTEAFFGQGTRLTVV.

The gene calls are TRBV18 and TRBJ2-5; 9 bases agree with TRBD1. In germline, CDR1 is KGHSH, CDR2 LQKENI. V trimming: 7 bases; J trimming: 6 bases; junction bases outside the gene matches: 6. This CDR3 is 13 amino acids long. This CDR3 is CASLQGAAQTQYF. The CDR3 region has the DNA TGTGCCAGCTTACAGGGGGCCGCCCAGACCCAGTACTTC.